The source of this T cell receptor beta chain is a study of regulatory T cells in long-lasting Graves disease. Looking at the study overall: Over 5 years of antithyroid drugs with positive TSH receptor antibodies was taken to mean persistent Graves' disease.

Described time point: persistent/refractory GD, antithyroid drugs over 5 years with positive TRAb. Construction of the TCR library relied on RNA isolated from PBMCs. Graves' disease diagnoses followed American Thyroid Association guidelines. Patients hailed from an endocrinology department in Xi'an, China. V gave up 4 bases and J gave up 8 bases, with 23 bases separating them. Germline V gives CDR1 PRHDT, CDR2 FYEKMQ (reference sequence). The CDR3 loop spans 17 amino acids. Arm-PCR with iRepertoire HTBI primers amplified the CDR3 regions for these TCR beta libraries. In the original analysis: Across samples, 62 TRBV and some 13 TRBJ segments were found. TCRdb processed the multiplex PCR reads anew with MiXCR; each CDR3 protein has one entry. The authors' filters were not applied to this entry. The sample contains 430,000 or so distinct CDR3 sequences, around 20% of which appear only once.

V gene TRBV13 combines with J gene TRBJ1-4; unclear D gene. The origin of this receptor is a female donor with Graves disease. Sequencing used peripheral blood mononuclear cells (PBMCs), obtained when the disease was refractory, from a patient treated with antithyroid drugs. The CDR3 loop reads CASSSTTTTGGKEKLFF. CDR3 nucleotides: TGTGCCAGCAGCTCCACGACGACCACTGGCGGAAAGGAAAAACTGTTTTTT.